Listed below are T cell receptor beta chains from one sample, sequenced in a study of blood T cells in healthy people across ages. A single record per CDR3 protein comes from TCRdb applying MiXCR to the 5' RACE reads. Among approximately 800,000 distinct CDR3 sequences listed, about half were seen once. The specimen sequenced was blood. The receptor source for this set is a man aged 80 or over in good health. CDR3s include the opening cysteine and the closing phenylalanine or tryptophan. A D gene is named only where the DNA matches it firmly. Size is omitted from some rows. Given values are once, few, many or a class for expanded clones.

DNA	CDR3	D	size	J	V	length
TGTGCCAGCAGCCAAGGCACCCCCGGGGCGATGAACACTGAAGCTTTCTTT	CASSQGTPGAMNTEAFF	NA	NA	TRBJ1-1	TRBV4-2	17
TGTGCCATCAGTGAGAAGGGACAGGGGGCTAACTATGGCTACACCTTC	CAISEKGQGANYGYTF	TRBD1	NA	TRBJ1-2	TRBV10-3	16
TGTGCCAGCAGTTTTGGGGGGTTTAACAATCAGCCCCAGCATTTT	CASSFGGFNNQPQHF	NA	NA	TRBJ1-5	TRBV12-3/TRBV12-4	15
TGTGCCAGCAGTTACGGGGGAAACAGGGGGAGTTACGAGCAGTACTTC	CASSYGGNRGSYEQYF	TRBD1	few	TRBJ2-7	TRBV6-5	16
TGTGCCAGTGGTAATGTGGGCGCCGGGGAGCTGTTTTTT	CASGNVGAGELFF	NA	few	TRBJ2-2	TRBV6-9	13
TGTGCCACCAGCAGAGATTACGGGGTAACCTACGAACAGTACTTC	CATSRDYGVTYEQYF	NA	NA	TRBJ2-7	TRBV15	15
TGCAGCGTTGGGGACAGAGTGACTGAAGCTTTCTTT	CSVGDRVTEAFF	TRBD1	NA	TRBJ1-1	TRBV29-1	12
TGTGCCAGCAGTATACCCGCGGGAGATAGGGCAGATACGCAGTATTTT	CASSIPAGDRADTQYF	TRBD2	NA	TRBJ2-3	TRBV28	16
TGTGCCAGCAGTTTAAAGGGATTCTATAATTCACCCCTCCACTTT	CASSLKGFYNSPLHF	NA	NA	TRBJ1-6	TRBV12-3/TRBV12-4	15
TGCAGTGCGGACCGGGACAGGGGAGTGGGGGGGTCTAGCACAGATACGCAGTATTTT	CSADRDRGVGGSSTDTQYF	TRBD1	NA	TRBJ2-3	TRBV20-1	19
TGTGCCAGCAGCCAGTCCCAGGGGGCCGCTGGAAACACCATATATTTT	CASSQSQGAAGNTIYF	TRBD1	NA	TRBJ1-3	TRBV4-2	16
TGCGCCAGCAGCCAAGATTTAAACAGGTTCTTGTATGGCTACACCTTC	CASSQDLNRFLYGYTF	NA	NA	TRBJ1-2	TRBV4-3	16
TGTGCCAGCAGCTCAGGGACTAGCGGGATTGAGTACACCGGGGAGCTGTTTTTT	CASSSGTSGIEYTGELFF	TRBD2	NA	TRBJ2-2	TRBV7-2	18
TGCAGCGTTGACAGGAGCGGGGGAGAGACCCAGTACTTC	CSVDRSGGETQYF	TRBD2	NA	TRBJ2-5	TRBV29-1	13
TGTGCCGGCAGTTCCACAGGGTATGATCTCGAGCAGTACTTC	CAGSSTGYDLEQYF	NA	NA	TRBJ2-7	TRBV27	14
TGCAGTGCTATGCCCACCCAGGTGACAGGGGAGACCCAGTACTTC	CSAMPTQVTGETQYF	TRBD1	NA	TRBJ2-5	TRBV20-1	15
TGTGCCAGCAGCTATTTGCCTCTGGGGGTCCAAGAGACTCAGTACTTC	CASSYLPLGVQETQYF	NA	few	TRBJ2-5	TRBV11-2	16
TGCGCCAGCAGCTTGGACGGGATGGCTCAGCCCCAGCATTTT	CASSLDGMAQPQHF	NA	NA	TRBJ1-5	TRBV5-1	14
TGTGCCAGCAGCTCCCAATGGGCCAATGAGCAGTTCTTC	CASSSQWANEQFF	NA	few	TRBJ2-1	TRBV11-2	13
TGCAGCGTGGGGCTATCTGGGGCCAACGTCCTGACTTTC	CSVGLSGANVLTF	NA	NA	TRBJ2-6	TRBV29-1	13
TGCAGTGCACTAAGGGGGGCCTACGAGCAGTACTTC	CSALRGAYEQYF	NA	few	TRBJ2-7	TRBV20-1	12
TGCAGTGGGATAGGAGTTGGCAATCAGCCCCAGCATTTT	CSGIGVGNQPQHF	NA	NA	TRBJ1-5	TRBV20-1	13
TGTGCCATCAGTATACAGGGACGGAACACTGAAGCTTTCTTT	CAISIQGRNTEAFF	NA	few	TRBJ1-1	TRBV10-3	14
TGCAGCGTTGATAATGTACTAGCGGGGGGAGATGAGCAGTTCTTT	CSVDNVLAGGDEQFF	TRBD2	once	TRBJ2-1	TRBV29-1	15
TGTGCCAGCAGCCATCCCCTTAGCGGGGGCCAAGAGACCCAGTACTTC	CASSHPLSGGQETQYF	TRBD2	once	TRBJ2-5	TRBV7-2	16
TGCGCCAGCAGCTCCGGGACACCCAATCAGCCCCAGCATTTT	CASSSGTPNQPQHF	NA	few	TRBJ1-5	TRBV5-1	14
TGTGCCAGCAGTCCGCAGGGAGGTAGCACAGATACGCAGTATTTT	CASSPQGGSTDTQYF	NA	NA	TRBJ2-3	TRBV27	15
TGTGCCAGCAGCCCAAACGCCGGGACAGCCTACAATGAGCAGTTCTTC	CASSPNAGTAYNEQFF	TRBD1	NA	TRBJ2-1	TRBV14	16
TGCGCCAGCAGCCCACGGCGGGTGGGCGGGAGGTCAACAGATACGCAGTATTTT	CASSPRRVGGRSTDTQYF	TRBD2	NA	TRBJ2-3	TRBV5-1	18
TGTGCCAGCAGCGGAGGACTAGCGTTATACAATGAGCAGTTCTTC	CASSGGLALYNEQFF	TRBD2	NA	TRBJ2-1	TRBV9	15
TGCAGTGCTAGAGATCCACAGGGGAGTCTTGGCTACACCTTC	CSARDPQGSLGYTF	TRBD1	NA	TRBJ1-2	TRBV20-1	14
TGTGCCAGCAGTGGACTAGCGTCGGAGACCCAGTACTTC	CASSGLASETQYF	TRBD2	NA	TRBJ2-5	TRBV6-1	13
TGTGCCAGCAGGACTGGGGCCACGAGCTCCTACAATGAGCAGTTCTTC	CASRTGATSSYNEQFF	NA	NA	TRBJ2-1	TRBV28	16
TGTGCCAGCGGGGGGAACCAAGCGGACTGGATCTCCTACGGGCAGTACTTC	CASGGNQADWISYGQYF	NA	NA	TRBJ2-4	TRBV28	17
TGTGCCAGCAGCCGCATAGCTACTGCTACCTACAATGAGCAGTTCTTC	CASSRIATATYNEQFF	NA	NA	TRBJ2-1	TRBV7-3	16
TGCGCCAGCAGCTTGCGGGGACGAGATGGCTACACCTTC	CASSLRGRDGYTF	NA	NA	TRBJ1-2	TRBV5-1	13
TGTGCCAGCAGCCGGACGACAGGGGCGGTCACAGATACGCAGTATTTT	CASSRTTGAVTDTQYF	TRBD1	NA	TRBJ2-3	TRBV27	16
TGTGCCAGCAGCCAAGGGGGGACCGCATACCAAGAGACCCAGTACTTC	CASSQGGTAYQETQYF	NA	NA	TRBJ2-5	TRBV4-2	16
TGCGCCAGCAGCCTTAATAGCGGGAGTGGCTACGAGCAGTACTTC	CASSLNSGSGYEQYF	TRBD2	NA	TRBJ2-7	TRBV5-1	15
TGCAGTGCTAGAGAGGTGGACAGGGGCGAGCAGTACTTC	CSAREVDRGEQYF	TRBD1	NA	TRBJ2-7	TRBV20-1	13
TGCAGTGCTACTGGAGAGCGGGACCAAGAGACCCAGTACTTC	CSATGERDQETQYF	NA	NA	TRBJ2-5	TRBV20-1	14